This T cell receptor beta chain was sequenced in a study of cytomegalovirus exposure and HLA in healthy donors. General study points: Sequencing likely produced, as an artifact, a cluster of highly shared sequence variants. With DRB1 most and HLA-C fewest, TCR association rates differed between HLA loci in a later analysis.

Note on this clone: Its antigen is currently unknown.

The germline V and J ends were trimmed by 1 base and 4 bases, with 7 bases remaining between them. Germline V gene data show CDR1 as MGHRA and CDR2 as YSYEKL. The CDR3 has 14 residues. The PCR had 60 Vbeta and 13 Jbeta primers. Profiled with immunoSEQ multiplex PCR; TCRdb holds only in-frame clones, not every one. The table shows 150,000 to 200,000 clones, with approximately 84% occurring only once. The rearrangement uses TRBV4-1 and TRBJ2-2, with D perhaps matching TRBD1 (6 bases). The receptor comes from a girl aged 5 to 17 in good health and CMV-seropositive. Specimen: PBMCs. The CDR3 nucleotides are TGCGCCAGCAGCCAAGTACAGGGCACCGGGGAGCTGTTTTTT. It codes for CASSQVQGTGELFF.